The 27 T cell receptor beta chains given below trace back to one sample, sequenced in a study of T cells in Graves' hyperthyroidism and ophthalmopathy. Authors of the study amplified TCR beta CDR3 regions from RNA transcripts. TCR CDR3 underwent first-round RT-PCR with the HTBI primer set. TCRdb reprocessed the multiplex PCR reads with MiXCR, giving one entry per CDR3 protein. This table has hundreds of thousands of distinct CDR3 sequences, 45% appearing once. The sample comprised peripheral blood or thyroid tissue (not recorded which). These receptors were taken from an adult man with Graves' disease, either hyperthyroidism or ophthalmopathy (not recorded which).

This clonotype was detected many times. This sequence joins TRBV7-8 and TRBJ1-6; D possibly corresponds to TRBD1 (5 bases). The CDR3 consists of 15 residues. V lost 1 base, J lost 6 bases, and 10 bases lay in between. From germline, CDR1 is SGHVS and CDR2 FQNEAQ. The chain's CDR3 is CASSLVAGTNSPLHF. The CDR3 region has the DNA TGTGCCAGCAGCTTAGTAGCCGGGACTAATTCACCCCTCCACTTT.

This clonotype was found many times. J is TRBJ2-2 and V is TRBV2, with D maybe TRBD2 (5 bases). This CDR3 contains 15 residues. Germline V gives CDR1 SNHLY, CDR2 FYNNEI. With 7 bases removed from V and 1 base from J, the gap between germline ends came to 13 bases. CDR3 sequence reads: CASKRVGGNTGELFF. For the CDR3, the DNA is TGTGCCAGCAAGAGGGTCGGAGGGAACACCGGGGAGCTGTTTTTT.

A single count supports this clonotype. The junction departs from the called germline gene at one end, perhaps through a read error. The chain uses TRBV11-2 and TRBJ1-6; no reliable D call. The CDR3 is made up of 8 amino acids. In germline, CDR1 is SGHAT, CDR2 FQNNGV. The CDR3 sequence: CASSLGQF. CDR3 DNA: TGTGCCAGCAGCTTAGGGCAGTTT. The variable domain in full, completed from reference TRBV11-2 and TRBJ1-6, reads EAGVAQSPRYKIIEKRQSVAFWCNPISGHATLYWYQQILGQGPKLLIQFQNNGVVDDSQLPKDRFSAERLKGVDSTLKIQPAKLEDSAVYLCASSLGQFGNGTRLTVT.

The chain couples TRBV19 to TRBJ1-4, with D maybe TRBD1 (6 bases). The germline V gene has CDR1 LNHDA and CDR2 SQIVND (reference sequence). The CDR3 consists of 15 residues. The germline V and J ends were trimmed by 6 bases and 3 bases, with 14 bases remaining between them. CDR3 nucleotides: TGTGCCAGTAGCATTGAGGGGGTCGCTAATGAAAAACTGTTTTTT. Its translation: CASSIEGVANEKLFF.

The chain uses TRBV7-2 and TRBJ2-7, with D perhaps TRBD2 (5 bases). Germline values: CDR1 SGHTA, CDR2 FQGNSA. The germline V and J ends were trimmed by 6 bases and 4 bases, with 13 bases remaining between them. The CDR3 covers 13 residues. The CDR3 region is CASSFGGLYEQYF. In DNA, the CDR3 is TGTGCCAGCAGTTTCGGCGGGCTGTACGAGCAGTACTTC.

The table lists this clonotype with many counts. The gene calls are TRBV29-1 and TRBJ1-4; no clear D gene. Between the trimmed V and J ends, which lost 7 bases and 0 bases, there was a span of 6 bases. Looked up from germline, CDR1 is SQVTM and CDR2 is ANQGSEA. There are 12 residues in the CDR3. CDR3 coding DNA: TGCAGCGGATCTGCAACTAATGAAAAACTGTTTTTT. Translating gives CSGSATNEKLFF.

This clonotype has at least ten counts. The chain recombines TRBV19 with TRBJ1-5, with D possibly being TRBD1 (5 bases). CDR1 and CDR2 from the germline V gene are LNHDA and SQIVND (reference sequence). The CDR3 consists of 14 residues. V lost 3 bases, J lost 6 bases, and 12 bases lay in between. CDR3: CASSIRAGSQPQHF. The CDR3 DNA reads as TGTGCCAGTAGTATTCGGGCAGGGAGTCAGCCCCAGCATTTT.

This clonotype was counted a few times. An end of the junction does not agree with germline; a read error may underlie this. The CDR3 DNA sequence: TGTGCCAGCACCTTACAAAGCGGGACCCAAGAGACCCAGTACTTC. The encoded protein is CASTLQSGTQETQYF. The rearrangement links TRBV5-1 to TRBJ2-5; 7 bases are shared with TRBD2. Germline assignment: CDR1 SGHRS and CDR2 YFSETQ. This CDR3 has 15 amino acids.

There are many counts of this clonotype. This sequence joins TRBV20-1 and TRBJ2-7; 10 bases agree with TRBD2. The CDR3 length is 12 residues. Germline CDR1 and CDR2: DFQATT and SNEGSKA (reference sequence). V dropped 5 bases and J dropped 7; count of bases not matched to a gene: 5. The CDR3 sequence is CSASGTSDEQYF. Written as DNA, the CDR3 is TGCAGTGCTTCCGGGACTAGCGATGAGCAGTACTTC.

In the case of this clonotype: This could be a read error, since a much larger clone is one nucleotide away. This CDR3 reads CASNFAVNTEAFF. The CDR3 nucleotides are TGTGCCAGCAATTTCGCAGTGAACACTGAAGCTTTCTTT. This chain uses TRBV2 with TRBJ1-1, with D unresolved. V lost 7 bases and J lost 0, with 9 bases in between. The CDR3 loop spans 13 amino acids. The germline V gene encodes CDR1 SNHLY and CDR2 FYNNEI.

This clonotype was counted ten times or more. The V call is TRBV2, the J call TRBJ2-5; D is perhaps TRBD2 (5 bases). Trimming removed 3 bases from V and 1 base from J, with 12 bases in between. The CDR3 extends over 15 amino acids. Germline CDR1 is SNHLY and CDR2 is FYNNEI. The CDR3 coding sequence is TGTGCCAGCAGTGACTCCCGTGCGGGCCAAGAGACCCAGTACTTC. This sequence encodes CASSDSRAGQETQYF.

This clonotype was observed a handful of times. The J gene is TRBJ1-6, the V gene TRBV19; 10 bases line up with TRBD1. J was trimmed by 6 bases and V by 11 bases; bases with no gene match: 7. Looked up from germline, CDR1 is LNHDA and CDR2 is SQIVND (reference sequence). The CDR3 length is 14 residues. The CDR3 here is CALDRDRGNSPLHF. The CDR3 DNA sequence: TGTGCCTTAGACCGGGACAGGGGTAATTCACCCCTCCACTTT. The entire variable domain, with the rest obtained from reference TRBV19 and TRBJ1-6, is as follows: DGGITQSPKYLFRKEGQNVTLSCEQNLNHDAMYWYRQDPGQGLRLIYYSQIVNDFQKGDIAEGYSVSREKKESFPLTVTSAQKNPTAFYLCALDRDRGNSPLHFGNGTRLTVT.

Turning to this clonotype: The junction does not match germline at one end; this may be a read error. The chain is built from TRBV11-2 and TRBJ2-5; possible D gene TRBD1, 5 bases. CDR3 length equals 15 residues. From germline, CDR1 is SGHAT and CDR2 FQNNGV. In nucleotides, the CDR3 is TGCGCCAGCAGGGCGTTAGGACGAAACGAGGAGACCCAGTACTTC. Translated: CASRALGRNEETQYF.

With regard to this clonotype: The conserved phenylalanine or tryptophan is not found at the CDR3 terminus, so this likely reflects a read error. The limits of the CDR3 on the DNA are not certain, so only TCRdb's listed CDR3 is given. The CDR3 sequence is CASSDPGGYTFGS. The chain carries TRBV2 and TRBJ2-5; TRBD1, the table's D call, lacks a check against the DNA. 13 amino acids form the CDR3, both terminal residues included. Germline V gene sequence: CDR1 SNHLY, CDR2 FYNNEI.

For the CDR3, the DNA is TGCAGTGCTGCCGGGGGAGTGATTGAAAAACTGTTTTTT. Translation: CSAAGGVIEKLFF. The chain employs TRBV20-1 and TRBJ1-4, with D perhaps TRBD1 (5 bases). V dropped 5 bases and J dropped 7 bases, with 14 bases sitting between them. The CDR3 sequence is 13 residues long. The germline gives CDR1 DFQATT, CDR2 SNEGSKA (reference sequence).

The J gene is TRBJ2-7, the V gene TRBV7-9; 14 nucleotides line up with TRBD2. The J segment lost 2 bases and the V segment lost 4 bases, leaving 4 bases of the junction unmatched. CDR3 length: 16 amino acids. Germline V lookup: CDR1 SEHNR, CDR2 FQNEAQ (reference sequence). This CDR3 reads CASSSVTSGRAYEQYF. For the CDR3, the DNA is TGTGCCAGCAGCTCCGTGACTAGCGGGAGGGCCTACGAGCAGTACTTC.

The genes are TRBV2 and TRBJ1-1; D unresolved. This CDR3 spans 15 amino acids. Germline lookup yields CDR1 SNHLY and CDR2 FYNNEI. Trimming cost V 6 bases and J 4 bases, with 18 bases left between them. The CDR3 is CASREESDTGTEAFF. The CDR3 coding sequence is TGTGCCAGCAGAGAGGAATCCGACACGGGCACTGAAGCTTTCTTT.

The V gene is TRBV6-6, the J gene TRBJ1-6, with a tentative D call TRBD1 (5 bases). The length of the CDR3 is 16 residues. V lost 5 bases and J lost 8, with 19 bases in between. Germline lookup yields CDR1 MNHNY and CDR2 SVGAGI (reference sequence). The CDR3 here is CASSVGGDVGYSPLHF. CDR3 sequence (DNA): TGTGCCAGCAGTGTTGGGGGGGACGTTGGATATTCACCCCTCCACTTT.

Note on this clonotype: A single base is all that separates this from a far larger clone, so a read error is likely. The genes are TRBV7-9 and TRBJ1-1; possible D gene TRBD1, 6 bases. The germline V gene has CDR1 SEHNR and CDR2 FQNEAQ (reference sequence). This CDR3 contains 13 residues. CDR3: CASSRDRNTEVFF. The CDR3 DNA follows: TGTGCCAGCAGTCGTGACAGGAACACTGAAGTTTTCTTT.

This clonotype appeared a few times. V usage is TRBV6-1 and J usage is TRBJ1-1; no clear D. V was trimmed by 8 bases and J by 0 bases, leaving 10 bases between them. The CDR3 spans 13 residues. The germline V gene has CDR1 MNHNS and CDR2 SASEGT. CDR3 DNA sequence: TGTGCCAGCGGGTCTGGGTTGAACACTGAAGCTTTCTTT. Translated, it gives CASGSGLNTEAFF.

A word on this clonotype: One end of the junction is discordant with germline, which a read error may explain. V gene TRBV20-1 combines with J gene TRBJ1-2; the D is unclear. CDR1 is DFQATT, CDR2 SNEGSKA, per germline (reference sequence). The CDR3 extends over 14 amino acids. The CDR3 here is CSARSPESNYSYTF. CDR3 nucleotide sequence: TGCAGTGCTAGATCCCCGGAGTCTAACTATAGCTACACCTTC.

This clonotype appeared once. This sequence joins TRBV29-1 and TRBJ2-7, with D possibly TRBD1 on 5 matching bases. This CDR3 region has 13 residues. Germline CDR1 SQVTM, CDR2 ANQGSEA. Trimming cost V 3 bases and J 4 bases, with 13 bases left between them. CDR3: CSVDGLGRYEQYF. In DNA form, the CDR3 reads TGCAGCGTTGACGGATTGGGGCGGTACGAGCAGTACTTC.

The chain joins TRBV7-9 to TRBJ2-6; 8 bases are a match to TRBD1. With 5 bases clipped from V and 3 bases from J, the junction kept 12 bases outside the gene matches. The germline V gene encodes CDR1 SEHNR and CDR2 FQNEAQ (reference sequence). The CDR3 extends over 18 amino acids. Here the CDR3 reads CASSQEGQGWGGANVLTF. As DNA, the CDR3 is TGTGCCAGCAGCCAAGAAGGACAGGGCTGGGGTGGGGCCAACGTCCTGACTTTC. The whole variable domain, filled in from reference TRBV7-9 and TRBJ2-6, reads DTGVSQNPRHKITKRGQNVTFRCDPISEHNRLYWYRQTLGQGPEFLTYFQNEAQLEKSRLLSDRFSAERPKGSFSTLEIQRTEQGDSAMYLCASSQEGQGWGGANVLTFGAGSRLTVL.

This sequence joins TRBV6-1 and TRBJ1-5, with a weak D call TRBD1 (5 bases). Germline CDR1 and CDR2: MNHNS and SASEGT. This CDR3 comprises 14 residues. V lost 4 bases to trimming and J lost 3 bases, with 10 bases between them. CDR3 in amino acids: CASSVAGNNQPQHF. CDR3 DNA sequence: TGTGCCAGCAGTGTGGCAGGGAACAATCAGCCCCAGCATTTT.

This clonotype was seen only a few times. V gene TRBV6-5 combines with J gene TRBJ2-5, with TRBD1 matching 10 bases. The junction had 9 bases not matched to a gene; V was cut back by 4 bases and J by 4 bases. The CDR3 totals 16 residues. Germline-derived CDR1 and CDR2 are MNHEY and SVGAGI. CDR3 in DNA: TGTGCCAGCAGTTCTGACAGGGGGCGTAGGGGAGAGACCCAGTACTTC. This encodes CASSSDRGRRGETQYF.

This clonotype showed up many times. This rearrangement joins TRBV7-2 to TRBJ1-5; D is unclear. The CDR3 totals 15 residues. The V end lost 2 bases, the J end lost 0 bases, and 8 bases lay between the germline ends. Germline-derived CDR1 and CDR2 are SGHTA and FQGNSA. CDR3 loop: CASSLSSASNQPQHF. CDR3 sequence (DNA): TGTGCCAGCAGCTTATCGTCAGCTAGCAATCAGCCCCAGCATTTT. Full variable domain (rest looked up from reference TRBV7-2 and TRBJ1-5): GAGVSQSPSNKVTEKGKDVELRCDPISGHTALYWYRQSLGQGLEFLIYFQGNSAPDKSGLPSDRFSAERTGGSVSTLTIQRTQQEDSAVYLCASSLSSASNQPQHFGDGTRLSIL.

This clonotype was counted many times. This chain links TRBV10-3 with TRBJ1-6; D is uncertain. Trimming cost V 0 bases and J 6 bases, with 15 bases left between them. This CDR3 spans 17 amino acids. Germline CDR1 ENHRY, CDR2 SYGVKD. The CDR3 here is CAISESRSGKGNSPLHF. The CDR3 nucleotides read TGTGCCATCAGTGAGTCGAGGTCGGGGAAGGGTAATTCACCCCTCCACTTT.